The 31 T cell receptor beta chains in this list originate from one sample, sequenced in a study of blood T cell repertoires in COVID-19. Generated by immunoSEQ multiplex PCR, the TCRdb table keeps only in-frame clones and is missing some. Here the sample spans under 200,000 clones, 88% being singletons. Material for sequencing was peripheral blood. These receptors were obtained from a man between 40 and 49 years old with active or convalescent COVID-19.

This clone was observed a single time. CDR3 amino acids: CASSSTDTQYF. In DNA form, the CDR3 reads TGTGCCAGCAGTTCAACAGATACGCAGTATTTT. The rearrangement uses TRBV12-3 or TRBV12-4 and TRBJ2-3; the D is unclear. The CDR3 totals 11 residues. The V and J ends lost 4 bases and 3 bases respectively, with 2 bases between them.

This clone appeared a single time. This chain connects TRBV19 to TRBJ2-3; D might be TRBD1 (6 bases). The CDR3 runs to 15 residues. Germline V gene data show CDR1 as LNHDA and CDR2 as SQIVND (reference sequence). The V end was cut by 4 bases, the J end by 2 bases, with 13 bases between. CDR3 residues: CASSNRGSATDTQYF. The CDR3, as DNA: TGTGCCAGTAGTAATAGGGGGAGTGCCACAGATACGCAGTATTTT.

The chain carries TRBV23-1 and TRBJ1-5; a weak D match, TRBD1 (5 bases). TRBV23-1 is given ORF status, its function remaining uncertain. The CDR3 is made up of 15 amino acids. V lost 6 bases, J lost 7 bases, and 19 bases lay in between. The CDR3 DNA reads TGCGCCAGCAGGACGATAAGGGGAAAGGGGCAGCCCCAGCATTTT. Translated: CASRTIRGKGQPQHF.

The chain employs TRBV27 and TRBJ2-1; D possibly corresponds to TRBD2 (6 bases). Germline CDR1 and CDR2: MNHEY and SMNVEV (reference sequence). This CDR3 spans 15 amino acids. Trimming shortened V by 3 bases and J by 0 bases, and 9 bases separated the two germline ends. CDR3: CASSFREPSYNEQFF. CDR3 coding DNA: TGTGCCAGCAGTTTCCGGGAGCCCTCCTACAATGAGCAGTTCTTC.

The chain has TRBV7-2 and TRBJ2-3; 7 bases fit TRBD2. J was trimmed by 8 bases and V by 6 bases; bases with no gene match: 11. Germline V gene sequence: CDR1 SGHTA, CDR2 FQGNSA. The CDR3 is made up of 14 amino acids. Written as DNA, the CDR3 is TGTGCCAGCAGGAAAGGACTAGTAGAAGGTACGCAGTATTTT. Translating gives CASRKGLVEGTQYF.

The chain is built from TRBV5-4 and TRBJ2-7, with a possible D match to TRBD1 (6 bases). CDR1 and CDR2 from the germline V gene are SGHNT and YYREEE (reference sequence). This CDR3 is built from 16 residues. V shed 0 bases and J shed 0 bases, with 13 bases lying between them. The chain's CDR3 is CASSLGGGQSSYEQYF. Written as DNA, the CDR3 is TGTGCCAGCAGCTTGGGTGGGGGACAAAGCTCCTACGAGCAGTACTTC.

The rearrangement uses TRBV27 and TRBJ2-1, with no clear D. CDR3 length: 15 residues. From germline, CDR1 is MNHEY and CDR2 SMNVEV (reference sequence). With 6 bases removed from V and 0 bases from J, the gap between germline ends came to 12 bases. CDR3 in amino acids: CASSHRFSSYNEQFF. For the CDR3, the DNA is TGTGCCAGCAGCCATCGTTTCAGCTCCTACAATGAGCAGTTCTTC.

The V gene is TRBV19, the J gene TRBJ2-7; 9 nucleotides align to TRBD2. V trimming: 5 bases; J trimming: 4 bases; junction bases outside the gene matches: 9. The CDR3 spans 15 residues. Germline values: CDR1 LNHDA, CDR2 SQIVND (reference sequence). The CDR3, as DNA: TGTGCCAGTAGTGAATTAGCGGGAGTTCTTTACGAGCAGTACTTC. Protein: CASSELAGVLYEQYF.

V usage is TRBV5-1 and J usage is TRBJ2-5; TRBD1 matches at 8 bases. The CDR3 loop spans 14 amino acids. Trimming at V came to 2 bases and at J to 2 bases, leaving 2 bases not matched to a gene. The germline V gene encodes CDR1 SGHRS and CDR2 YFSETQ. The CDR3 DNA reads TGCGCCAGCAGCTTACAGGGGGGACAAGAGACCCAGTACTTC. It codes for CASSLQGGQETQYF.

The chain employs TRBV7-2 and TRBJ2-2; no clear D gene. Germline V gives CDR1 SGHTA, CDR2 FQGNSA. There are 16 residues in the CDR3. Trimming shortened V by 2 bases and J by 1 base, and 11 bases separated the two germline ends. The CDR3 sequence is CASSLISVKNTGELFF. The CDR3 bases are TGTGCCAGCAGCTTAATCTCGGTGAAGAACACCGGGGAGCTGTTTTTT.

The chain joins TRBV7-6 to TRBJ2-3; 9 nucleotides align to TRBD2. The germline V gene encodes CDR1 SGHVS and CDR2 FNYEAQ. The CDR3 length is 16 residues. Unmatched junction bases numbered 11, after V lost 7 bases and J lost 3 bases. The CDR3 region is CASTEYSGSSTDTQYF. The CDR3 DNA follows: TGTGCCAGCACCGAATATAGCGGGAGTTCAACAGATACGCAGTATTTT.

The chain recombines TRBV19 with TRBJ1-6; unclear D gene. The CDR3 length is 14 residues. Germline V lookup: CDR1 LNHDA, CDR2 SQIVND (reference sequence). Trimming removed 3 bases at V and 7 bases at J, with 10 bases between. CDR3 region: CASSIPGFNSPLHF. The CDR3 DNA reads as TGTGCCAGTAGTATCCCCGGGTTCAATTCACCCCTCCACTTT. Variable domain in full (rest from reference TRBV19 and TRBJ1-6): DGGITQSPKYLFRKEGQNVTLSCEQNLNHDAMYWYRQDPGQGLRLIYYSQIVNDFQKGDIAEGYSVSREKKESFPLTVTSAQKNPTAFYLCASSIPGFNSPLHFGNGTRLTVT.

The chain couples TRBV4-2 to TRBJ1-1; TRBD1 agrees at 7 bases. CDR1 and CDR2 from the germline V gene are LGHNA and YNFKEQ. J was trimmed by 0 bases and V by 3 bases; bases with no gene match: 19. This CDR3 has 20 residues. CDR3 nucleotides: TGTGCCAGCAGCCAGGAACCTTTCGGCTTGACAGGGCCCATGAACACTGAAGCTTTCTTT. Its translation is CASSQEPFGLTGPMNTEAFF.

This sequence joins TRBV5-4 and TRBJ2-3, with 13 bases fitting TRBD2. V gave up 0 bases and J gave up 0 bases; unmatched junction bases: 1. Germline V CDR1 and CDR2: SGHNT, YYREEE (reference sequence). The CDR3 sequence is 17 residues long. This CDR3 reads CASSLGGLAGSTDTQYF. The CDR3 coding sequence is TGTGCCAGCAGCTTGGGGGGACTAGCGGGGAGCACAGATACGCAGTATTTT.

This clone was observed a single time. This chain uses TRBV6-2 or TRBV6-3 with TRBJ1-1, with 8 bases matching TRBD1. This CDR3 has 17 amino acids. Germline values: CDR1 MNHEY, CDR2 SVGEGT. Trimming at V came to 0 bases and at J to 1 base, leaving 7 bases not matched to a gene. The CDR3 bases are TGTGCCAGCAGTTACTCTGTTTCGGGGACAGGGAACACTGAAGCTTTCTTT. Residues: CASSYSVSGTGNTEAFF.

The CDR3 DNA is TGTGCCAGCTCAAGGACAGGGGGCGACGAGACCCAGTACTTC. The encoded protein is CASSRTGGDETQYF. This chain connects TRBV18 to TRBJ2-5; 11 bases are shared with TRBD1. V was pared by 5 bases and J by 5 bases, with 4 bases of the junction left unmatched. This CDR3 is 14 amino acids long. Germline values: CDR1 KGHSH, CDR2 LQKENI.

This clone was picked up a small number of times. The gene calls are TRBV7-9 and TRBJ1-4; D ambiguous. V was pared by 2 bases and J by 0 bases, with 4 bases between. Looked up from germline, CDR1 is SEHNR and CDR2 is FQNEAQ (reference sequence). This CDR3 region has 14 residues. The CDR3 bases are TGTGCCAGCAGCTTACAATCAACTAATGAAAAACTGTTTTTT. Its protein product is CASSLQSTNEKLFF.

The chain couples TRBV25-1 to TRBJ2-7; 7 bases are shared with TRBD2. The germline V gene has CDR1 MGHDK and CDR2 SYGVNS. The CDR3 length is 16 residues. V lost 0 bases, J lost 2 bases, and 7 bases stayed unmatched. The CDR3, as DNA: TGTGCCAGCAGTGAATATGGTAGCGGGCCTACCTACGAGCAGTACTTC. Protein sequence: CASSEYGSGPTYEQYF.

This chain connects TRBV28 to TRBJ2-7, with TRBD2 matching 10 bases. The V gene's germline CDR1 is MDHEN and CDR2 SYDVKM. The ends lost 6 bases at V and 0 bases at J; junction bases unmatched: 11. This CDR3 has 17 amino acids. The CDR3 loop is CASSNGPGTSDSYEQYF. The CDR3 DNA follows: TGTGCCAGCAGCAATGGGCCCGGGACTAGCGACTCCTACGAGCAGTACTTC.

V usage is TRBV6-6 and J usage is TRBJ2-5; 7 nucleotides line up with TRBD2. CDR1 and CDR2 (germline): MNHNY, SVGAGI (reference sequence). The V gene end was trimmed by 2 bases and the J gene end by 2 bases; junction bases not matched to a gene: 5. CDR3 length equals 15 residues. The CDR3 coding sequence is TGTGCCAGCAGTTACGTCTCTAGCGGACAAGAGACCCAGTACTTC. Translation: CASSYVSSGQETQYF.

This clone occurred once. This chain connects TRBV19 to TRBJ1-2; perhaps TRBD1 as D (6 bases). The CDR3 extends over 13 amino acids. Germline V gene sequence: CDR1 LNHDA, CDR2 SQIVND (reference sequence). V lost 4 bases and J 8 bases, leaving 14 bases between the germline ends. The CDR3 region is CASSTQGKGGYTF. CDR3 bases: TGTGCCAGTAGTACCCAGGGGAAGGGAGGCTACACCTTC.

The genes are TRBV28 and TRBJ1-3; D gene uncertain. The CDR3 length is 16 residues. Germline values: CDR1 MDHEN, CDR2 SYDVKM. Trimming removed 5 bases from V and 0 bases from J, with 14 bases in between. CDR3 in amino acids: CASSATETFSGNTIYF. The CDR3 bases are TGTGCCAGCAGTGCTACAGAGACGTTCTCTGGAAACACCATATATTTT.

The chain uses TRBV12-5 and TRBJ2-7; TRBD2 aligns across 9 bases. The CDR3 has 14 amino acids. J was trimmed by 1 base and V by 4 bases; bases with no gene match: 2. CDR1 and CDR2 (germline): LGHNT, FRNRAP. CDR3 in amino acids: CASGYSGSSYEQYF. CDR3 in DNA: TGTGCTAGTGGTTATAGCGGGAGTTCCTACGAGCAGTACTTC.

The rearrangement joins TRBV3-1 (or the pseudogene TRBV3-2) to TRBJ2-5; possibly TRBD1 for D (5 bases). The CDR3 consists of 14 residues. V lost 0 bases to trimming and J lost 2 bases, with 7 bases between them. The germline gives CDR1 LGHDT, CDR2 YNNKEL (reference sequence). In DNA, the CDR3 is TGTGCCAGCAGCCAAGAGACAGTACAAGAGACCCAGTACTTC. Its protein is CASSQETVQETQYF.

The V call is TRBV18, the J call TRBJ1-3; no definite D call. The CDR3 is 16 amino acids. Trimming cost V 2 bases and J 3 bases, with 14 bases left between them. The germline gives CDR1 KGHSH, CDR2 LQKENI. CDR3 bases: TGTGCCAGCTCACCAGAAACCGACTCTAGTGGAAACACCATATATTTT. This codes for CASSPETDSSGNTIYF.

This rearrangement joins TRBV7-8 to TRBJ2-3, with a weak D call TRBD2 (5 bases). The CDR3 covers 17 residues. Germline CDR1 reads SGHVS; CDR2 reads FQNEAQ. The V and J ends lost 4 bases and 0 bases respectively, with 17 bases between them. The CDR3 is CASSSRTGLFSTDTQYF. CDR3 nucleotide sequence: TGTGCCAGCAGCTCCCGAACTGGACTGTTTAGCACAGATACGCAGTATTTT.

This clone appeared a few times. The chain joins TRBV19 to TRBJ2-7, with 11 bases that match TRBD2. Germline V gene data show CDR1 as LNHDA and CDR2 as SQIVND (reference sequence). The CDR3 is 14 amino acids. J lost 3 bases, V lost 6 bases, and 4 bases had no gene match. The CDR3 DNA sequence: TGTGCCAGTAGGCTACTAGCGGGAGACTACGAGCAGTACTTC. Translation gives CASRLLAGDYEQYF.

The chain employs TRBV3-1 (or the pseudogene TRBV3-2) and TRBJ2-2; TRBD2 agrees at 8 bases. V lost 3 bases and J lost 6; bases outside the gene matches: 6. Per the germline V gene, CDR1 is LGHDT and CDR2 is YNNKEL (reference sequence). There are 15 residues in the CDR3. The CDR3 sequence is CASSQNGGAPGELFF. CDR3 in DNA: TGTGCCAGCAGCCAGAACGGGGGGGCACCCGGGGAGCTGTTTTTT.

The rearrangement joins TRBV25-1 to TRBJ2-2; 9 bases map to TRBD1. The CDR3 runs to 15 residues. J gave up 7 bases and V 3 bases, and 6 bases lay outside the gene matches. Germline V gene lookup returns CDR1 MGHDK and CDR2 SYGVNS. CDR3 sequence: CASSDLDRGSGELFF. The CDR3, as DNA: TGTGCCAGCAGTGACCTCGACAGGGGGAGCGGGGAGCTGTTTTTT. Full variable domain (remainder filled in from reference TRBV25-1 and TRBJ2-2): EADIYQTPRYLVIGTGKKITLECSQTMGHDKMYWYQQDPGMELHLIHYSYGVNSTEKGDLSSESTVSRIRTEHFPLTLESARPSHTSQYLCASSDLDRGSGELFFGEGSRLTVL.

J is TRBJ2-2 and V is TRBV6-4; D is possibly TRBD2 (5 bases). V shed 0 bases and J shed 1 base, with 6 bases lying between them. The CDR3 length is 15 residues. Per germline, CDR1 MRHNA and CDR2 SNTAGT. CDR3 region: CASSDSSVNTGELFF. The CDR3 bases are TGTGCCAGCAGTGACTCTAGCGTGAACACCGGGGAGCTGTTTTTT.

V and J are TRBV4-2 and TRBJ1-6; the match to TRBD1 covers 10 bases. This CDR3 has 16 amino acids. The germline V gene encodes CDR1 LGHNA and CDR2 YNFKEQ. Trimming at V came to 8 bases and at J to 7 bases, leaving 11 bases not matched to a gene. Here the CDR3 reads CASGRDRGRINSPLHF. In DNA form, the CDR3 reads TGTGCCAGCGGAAGAGACAGGGGGCGAATAAATTCACCCCTCCACTTT.